What follows are 25 T cell receptor beta chains derived from one specimen sequenced in a study of blood T cell repertoires in COVID-19. This table comes from immunoSEQ multiplex PCR, and its TCRdb copy is limited to in-frame clones, with some not included. The data contain around 99,000 clones, approximately 90% of them seen just once; the ten biggest clones take up around 1.2%. The source material was peripheral blood. The receptors were sampled from a human donor in a cohort sampled during active COVID-19.

This chain uses TRBV7-3 with TRBJ2-1, with TRBD2 as a possible D gene (7 bases). Germline CDR1 SGHTA, CDR2 FQGTGA. The CDR3 sequence is 16 residues long. V lost 2 bases and J lost 0, with 11 bases in between. The CDR3 is CASSLAGASSYNEQFF. The CDR3 DNA reads as TGTGCCAGCAGCTTAGCGGGGGCGAGCTCCTACAATGAGCAGTTCTTC.

The chain couples TRBV19 to TRBJ2-6, with D uncertain. With 7 bases removed from V and 0 bases from J, the gap between germline ends came to 13 bases. The CDR3 consists of 16 residues. Germline loops: CDR1 LNHDA, CDR2 SQIVND (reference sequence). CDR3 residues: CASTDGWISGANVLTF. Here the CDR3 DNA reads TGTGCCAGTACTGACGGGTGGATCTCTGGGGCCAACGTCCTGACTTTC.

This sequence joins TRBV7-3 and TRBJ2-2; weak D call: TRBD1 (6 bases). The CDR3 is 14 residues long. Germline V gives CDR1 SGHTA, CDR2 FQGTGA. V was shortened by 10 bases and J by 0 bases, with 12 bases between the two germline ends. In DNA, the CDR3 is TGTGCCACTTCGGGACATCCGAACACCGGGGAGCTGTTTTTT. Its translation is CATSGHPNTGELFF.

The chain combines TRBV14 with TRBJ2-7; a possible D gene is TRBD2 (5 bases). The CDR3 is made up of 13 amino acids. Germline CDR1 and CDR2: SGHDN and FVKESK. Deletions cut 2 bases from V and 6 bases from J, with 11 bases between. The CDR3 here is CASSQKLVSEQYF. The CDR3 nucleotides are TGTGCCAGCAGCCAAAAACTAGTAAGCGAGCAGTACTTC.

This sequence joins TRBV18 and TRBJ2-2, with D unclear. Germline CDR1 KGHSH, CDR2 LQKENI. Trimming removed 0 bases from V and 4 bases from J, with 9 bases in between. The CDR3 runs to 15 residues. Here the CDR3 reads CASSPPSLGTGELFF. CDR3 bases: TGTGCCAGCTCACCACCCTCTCTCGGCACCGGGGAGCTGTTTTTT. Supplemented by reference TRBV18 and TRBJ2-2, the full variable domain reads NAGVMQNPRHLVRRRGQEARLRCSPMKGHSHVYWYRQLPEEGLKFMVYLQKENIIDESGMPKERFSAEFPKEGPSILRIQQVVRGDSAAYFCASSPPSLGTGELFFGEGSRLTVL.

The chain is built from TRBV7-9 and TRBJ1-1; tentative D call: TRBD1 (5 bases). This CDR3 has 12 residues. With 7 bases removed from V and 8 bases from J, the gap between germline ends came to 14 bases. Germline V gene data show CDR1 as SEHNR and CDR2 as FQNEAQ (reference sequence). The CDR3 bases are TGTGCCAGCACCCCCGCGGGGGTCGAAGCTTTCTTT. The encoded protein is CASTPAGVEAFF. Using reference TRBV7-9 and TRBJ1-1 for the parts outside the CDR3, the full variable domain is DTGVSQNPRHKITKRGQNVTFRCDPISEHNRLYWYRQTLGQGPEFLTYFQNEAQLEKSRLLSDRFSAERPKGSFSTLEIQRTEQGDSAMYLCASTPAGVEAFFGQGTRLTVV.

The J gene is TRBJ2-7, the V gene TRBV3-1 (or the pseudogene TRBV3-2), with a possible D match to TRBD2 (7 bases). CDR3 length: 15 residues. V lost 3 bases and J 0 bases, leaving 12 bases between the germline ends. Germline loops: CDR1 LGHDT, CDR2 YNNKEL (reference sequence). The CDR3 DNA follows: TGTGCCAGCAGCCAGTATGCGGGGGCCTCCTACGAGCAGTACTTC. This encodes CASSQYAGASYEQYF.

This chain uses TRBV13 with TRBJ1-1; D might be TRBD1 (5 bases). Germline-derived CDR1 and CDR2 are PRHDT and FYEKMQ (reference sequence). V was clipped by 2 bases and J by 5 bases, with 18 bases between them. This CDR3 has 16 amino acids. CDR3 nucleotide sequence: TGTGCCAGCAGCTTACCACCAGGGAAGGTGCTTACTGAAGCTTTCTTT. This codes for CASSLPPGKVLTEAFF.

This clone was observed once. The rearrangement uses TRBV5-1 and TRBJ2-5; maybe TRBD1 (6 bases). This CDR3 region has 18 residues. Germline-derived CDR1 and CDR2 are SGHRS and YFSETQ. Between the trimmed V and J ends, which lost 4 bases and 1 base, there was a span of 23 bases. CDR3 nucleotide sequence: TGCGCCAGCAGCCCCACAACGTTTAGACAGGCCCCCCAAGAGACCCAGTACTTC. Translating gives CASSPTTFRQAPQETQYF.

In nucleotides, the CDR3 is TGTGCCAGCAGTTTGATGGTTTTGAACACACAGACGGACACAGATACGCAGTATTTT. Translation: CASSLMVLNTQTDTDTQYF. V and J are TRBV28 and TRBJ2-3; D gene ambiguous. Germline CDR1 MDHEN, CDR2 SYDVKM. The CDR3 sequence is 19 residues long. Trimming took off 3 bases at V and 2 bases at J, with 24 bases between the two ends.

The V and J genes are TRBV5-1 and TRBJ1-1; D call uncertain. The germline V gene encodes CDR1 SGHRS and CDR2 YFSETQ. V was clipped by 4 bases and J by 3 bases, with 16 bases between them. This CDR3 comprises 15 residues. CDR3 DNA sequence: TGCGCCAGCAGCACGGGCCTCGGGGATTACACTGAAGCTTTCTTT. Translated, it gives CASSTGLGDYTEAFF.

V gene TRBV19 combines with J gene TRBJ2-3; 9 bases align to TRBD2. The V segment lost 3 bases and the J segment 3 bases; nucleotides outside the gene matches: 7. Germline V gene data show CDR1 as LNHDA and CDR2 as SQIVND (reference sequence). CDR3 length: 16 residues. CDR3 loop: CASSIDFSGSTDTQYF. In nucleotides, the CDR3 is TGTGCCAGTAGTATCGACTTTAGCGGGAGTACAGATACGCAGTATTTT.

The J gene is TRBJ2-3, the V gene TRBV2; 11 nucleotides line up with TRBD1. J gave up 3 bases and V 7 bases, and 6 bases lay outside the gene matches. This CDR3 is 15 amino acids long. Germline-derived CDR1 and CDR2 are SNHLY and FYNNEI. The CDR3 sequence: CASNRDRGFTDTQYF. The CDR3 nucleotides read TGTGCCAGCAACAGGGACAGGGGGTTTACAGATACGCAGTATTTT.

The chain uses TRBV28 and TRBJ1-1, with 7 nucleotides matching TRBD1. Trimming removed 5 bases from V and 10 bases from J; junction bases left unmatched: 10. CDR1 is MDHEN, CDR2 SYDVKM, per germline. The CDR3 covers 13 residues. The CDR3 nucleotides read TGTGCCAGCAGTCCCACAGGGGCCCCCAGAGCTTTCTTT. Protein product: CASSPTGAPRAFF.

V gene TRBV11-2 combines with J gene TRBJ2-2; 12 bases fit TRBD2. The CDR3 covers 17 residues. Germline CDR1 reads SGHAT; CDR2 reads FQNNGV. After removal of 1 base from V and 3 bases from J, the junction contained 3 bases not matched to a gene. This CDR3 is CASSLGGLAGYTGELFF. Here the CDR3 DNA reads TGTGCCAGCAGCTTAGGGGGACTAGCGGGTTACACCGGGGAGCTGTTTTTT.

The DNA of the CDR3 is TGTGCCAGCAGCTTGGACAGGGGTCTCGGCGAGCAGTACTTC. Protein product: CASSLDRGLGEQYF. This sequence joins TRBV5-4 and TRBJ2-7, with 7 bases identical to TRBD1. Trimming took 0 bases from V and 6 from J; bases not matched to a gene: 6. Germline-derived CDR1 and CDR2 are SGHNT and YYREEE (reference sequence). This CDR3 has 14 residues.

This clone occurred once. The gene calls are TRBV7-8 and TRBJ1-1; 7 bases agree with TRBD1. J lost 2 bases, V lost 5 bases, and 17 bases had no gene match. The CDR3 is 18 residues long. Germline V gene data show CDR1 as SGHVS and CDR2 as FQNEAQ. As DNA, the CDR3 is TGTGCCAGCAGCCTGGAGCGAGGGACAGTAGGGGTCAACACTGAAGCTTTCTTT. Translation: CASSLERGTVGVNTEAFF.

Written as DNA, the CDR3 is TGTGCCAGCAGGAGACAGGGGGCTGGCGAGCAGTACTTC. Amino acids: CASRRQGAGEQYF. V gene TRBV6-5 combines with J gene TRBJ2-7, with TRBD1 matching over 10 bases. CDR1 is MNHEY, CDR2 SVGAGI, per germline. This CDR3 contains 13 residues. J gave up 6 bases and V 6 bases, and 5 bases lay outside the gene matches.

In its sample, this clone was seen once. CDR3 coding DNA: TGCGCCAGCAGCCCTACTAGTGCTCATGGGGAAAAACTGTTTTTT. Encoded protein: CASSPTSAHGEKLFF. This chain links TRBV5-1 with TRBJ1-4; no definite D call. The CDR3 extends over 15 amino acids. Germline CDR1 is SGHRS and CDR2 is YFSETQ. V was clipped by 4 bases and J by 8 bases, with 18 bases between them.

The chain recombines TRBV9 with TRBJ1-1; 7 bases line up with TRBD1. V lost 3 bases to trimming and J lost 1 base; unmatched junction nucleotides: 6. The CDR3 spans 15 residues. Per the germline V gene, CDR1 is SGDLS and CDR2 is YYNGEE. The CDR3 spells CASSEQGQANTEAFF. In DNA form, the CDR3 reads TGTGCCAGCAGCGAACAAGGACAGGCGAACACTGAAGCTTTCTTT.

The V and J genes are TRBV25-1 and TRBJ2-5; D perhaps matches TRBD1 (5 bases). The CDR3 is 15 amino acids. Trimming took 3 bases from V and 0 from J, leaving 11 bases between them. From germline, CDR1 is MGHDK and CDR2 SYGVNS. CDR3 protein: CASSDQGQYQETQYF. The CDR3 nucleotides read TGTGCCAGCAGTGATCAGGGCCAGTACCAAGAGACCCAGTACTTC.

This clone has a single count. The CDR3 DNA follows: TGCGCCAGCAGCTCCACCACTCTAGAAGCTTTCTTT. Protein: CASSSTTLEAFF. The rearrangement links TRBV5-1 to TRBJ1-1; the D is unclear. Trimming took 3 bases from V and 8 from J, leaving 11 bases between them. The CDR3 covers 12 residues. Looked up from germline, CDR1 is SGHRS and CDR2 is YFSETQ.

This clone was observed a handful of times. This chain links TRBV7-9 with TRBJ1-3, with D possibly being TRBD1 (5 bases). The CDR3 runs 15 residues. Germline values: CDR1 SEHNR, CDR2 FQNEAQ (reference sequence). With 4 bases removed from V and 8 bases from J, the gap between germline ends came to 18 bases. The CDR3 DNA reads TGTGCCAGCAGCTCCACGGCGGCAGGGTTGGACACCATATATTTT. Amino acids: CASSSTAAGLDTIYF.

The V and J genes are TRBV5-6 and TRBJ1-3, with 9 bases aligning to TRBD1. The CDR3 is made up of 18 amino acids. Germline V gene sequence: CDR1 SGHDT, CDR2 YYEEEE. Trimming took 0 bases from V and 1 from J; bases not matched to a gene: 8. The CDR3 here is CASSLGDRVIWSGNTIYF. Here the CDR3 DNA reads TGTGCCAGCAGCTTGGGGGACAGGGTAATTTGGTCTGGAAACACCATATATTTT.

The chain uses TRBV11-2 and TRBJ1-2; 9 positions match TRBD1. The CDR3 extends over 15 amino acids. The germline gives CDR1 SGHAT, CDR2 FQNNGV. Trimming took 5 bases from V and 8 from J; bases not matched to a gene: 12. The chain's CDR3 is CASSLNRDRVGGYTF. The DNA of the CDR3 is TGTGCCAGCAGCCTTAACCGGGACAGGGTGGGGGGCTACACCTTC.